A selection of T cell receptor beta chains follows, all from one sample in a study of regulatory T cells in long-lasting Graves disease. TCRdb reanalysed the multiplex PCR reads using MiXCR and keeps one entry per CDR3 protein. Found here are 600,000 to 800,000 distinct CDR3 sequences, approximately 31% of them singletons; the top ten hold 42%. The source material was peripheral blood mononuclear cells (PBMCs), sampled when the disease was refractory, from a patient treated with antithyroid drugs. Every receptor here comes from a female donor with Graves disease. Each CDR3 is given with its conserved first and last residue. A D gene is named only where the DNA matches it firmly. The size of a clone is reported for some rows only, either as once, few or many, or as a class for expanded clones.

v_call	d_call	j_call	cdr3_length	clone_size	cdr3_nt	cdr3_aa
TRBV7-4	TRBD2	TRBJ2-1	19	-	TGTGCCAGCAGCTTAGTAGTTGGCGGGAGATGTAGGCCCTACAATGAGCAGTTCTTC	CASSLVVGGRCRPYNEQFF
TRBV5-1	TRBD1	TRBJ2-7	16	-	TGCGCCAGCAGCACCAATCCAGGGGGCGCTTCCTACGAGCAGTACTTC	CASSTNPGGASYEQYF
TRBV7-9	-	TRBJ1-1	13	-	TGTGCCAGCAGCAACCGACGGAACACTGAAGCTTTCTTT	CASSNRRNTEAFF
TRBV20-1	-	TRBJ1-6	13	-	TGCAGTGCTAGCGACAGATCTGCTTCACCCCTCCACTTT	CSASDRSASPLHF
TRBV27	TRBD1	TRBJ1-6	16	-	TGTGCCAGCGGTGACAGGGATTTTTCCTATAATTCACCCCTCCACTTT	CASGDRDFSYNSPLHF
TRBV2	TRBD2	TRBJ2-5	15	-	TGTGCCAGCAATCAACTAGCGGGAGTGAGGGAGACCCAGTACTTC	CASNQLAGVRETQYF
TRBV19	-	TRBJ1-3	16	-	TGTGCCAGTAGTTTCAGTGGGACTACCTCTGGAAACACCATATATTTT	CASSFSGTTSGNTIYF
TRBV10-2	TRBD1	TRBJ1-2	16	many	TGCGCCAGCAGTGAGAAGGGGGCACAACCCAACTATGGCTACACCTTC	CASSEKGAQPNYGYTF
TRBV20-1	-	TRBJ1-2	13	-	TGCAGTGCTTCCCGACATGAGGACTATGGCTACACCTTC	CSASRHEDYGYTF
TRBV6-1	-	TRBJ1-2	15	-	TGTGCCAGCACCCGACTCGAGGAGGCTAGATATGGCTACACCTTC	CASTRLEEARYGYTF
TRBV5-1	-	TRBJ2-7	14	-	TGCGCCAGCAGCCAGGAGGGACACGGCTACGAGCAGTACTTC	CASSQEGHGYEQYF
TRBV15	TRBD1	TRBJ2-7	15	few	TGTGCCACCAGCAGGCAAACACAGGGGTCGTACGAGCAGTACTTC	CATSRQTQGSYEQYF
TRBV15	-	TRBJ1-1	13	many	TGTGCCACCACTGCTGGATCGAACACTGAAGCTTTCTTT	CATTAGSNTEAFF
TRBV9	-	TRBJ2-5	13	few	TGTGCCAGCAGCATCACAGGCCAAGAGACCCAGTACTTC	CASSITGQETQYF
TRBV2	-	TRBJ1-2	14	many	TGTGCCAGCAGTGTTACCAGGGAGGGCTATGGCTACACCTTC	CASSVTREGYGYTF
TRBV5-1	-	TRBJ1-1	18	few	TGCGCCAGCAGCTTGGATCAGCTGGAGGTGGGCTCGGACGCTGAAGCTTTCTTT	CASSLDQLEVGSDAEAFF
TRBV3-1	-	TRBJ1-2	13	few	TGTGCCAGCAGCCCGACAGTTTCCTATGGCTACACCTTC	CASSPTVSYGYTF
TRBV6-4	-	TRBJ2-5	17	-	TGTGCCAGCAGTGACCCCACGGATCAGGGTGGATTAGAGACCCAGTACTTC	CASSDPTDQGGLETQYF
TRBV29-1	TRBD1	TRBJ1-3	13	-	TGCAGCGTCGGGACAGTCCTAGGAAACACCATATATTTT	CSVGTVLGNTIYF
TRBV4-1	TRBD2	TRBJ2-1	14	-	TGCGCCAGCAGCCTATGGACTAGCGGCAATGAGCAGTTCTTC	CASSLWTSGNEQFF
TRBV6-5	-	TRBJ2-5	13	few	TGTGCCAGCAGTTTTTGGGTGCGAGAGACCCAGTACTTC	CASSFWVRETQYF
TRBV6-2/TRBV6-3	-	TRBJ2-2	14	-	TGTGCCAGCGTCGGGAGAACGAACACCGGGGAGCTGTTTTTT	CASVGRTNTGELFF
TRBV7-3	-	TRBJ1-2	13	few	TGTGCCAGCAGCTTAGAAGGGACTGTCGGCTACACCTTC	CASSLEGTVGYTF
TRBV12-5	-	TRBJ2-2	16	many	TGTGCTAGTGGTTTGGTATTGGACGCAAAGACCGGGGAGCTGTTTTTT	CASGLVLDAKTGELFF
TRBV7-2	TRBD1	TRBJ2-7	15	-	TGTGCCAGCAGCTTAGCGGGACAGGGGGGTTACGAGCAGTACTTC	CASSLAGQGGYEQYF
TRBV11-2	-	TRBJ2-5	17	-	TGTGCCAGCAGCAAGCCTAGGAATGCCCGAGCCCAAGAGACCCAGTACTTC	CASSKPRNARAQETQYF
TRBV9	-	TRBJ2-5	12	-	TGTGCCAGCAGCCCGGAGTGGGGTTTTCAGTACTTC	CASSPEWGFQYF
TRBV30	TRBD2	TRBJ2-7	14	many	TGTGCCTGGCATAGCGGGAGGAATCCTTTCGAGCAGTACTTC	CAWHSGRNPFEQYF
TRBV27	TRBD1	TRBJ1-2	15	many	TGTGCCAGCAGTTCGACAGGGGGAATGGGCTATGGCTACACCTTC	CASSSTGGMGYGYTF
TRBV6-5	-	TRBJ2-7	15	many	TGTGCCAGCAGTTACCCGGGGCAGGGAAGGGGCGAGCAGTACTTC	CASSYPGQGRGEQYF
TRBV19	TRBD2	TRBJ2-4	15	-	TGTGCCAGTAGACCACGGGAGGGAGCCAAAAACATTCAGTACTTC	CASRPREGAKNIQYF
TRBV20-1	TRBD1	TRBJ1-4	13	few	TGCAGTGCTAGTGCCAGGGGGCAGGAAAAACTGTTTTTT	CSASARGQEKLFF
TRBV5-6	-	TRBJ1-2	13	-	TGTGCCAGCATCTTGGGAGGTTTCGATGGCTACACCTTC	CASILGGFDGYTF
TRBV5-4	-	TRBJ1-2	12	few	TGTGCCAGCAGCCCAGGACAGTTCGGCTACACCTTC	CASSPGQFGYTF
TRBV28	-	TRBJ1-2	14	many	TGTGCCAGCCAAAAGGGGGGGCGCAAACAAGGCTACACCTTC	CASQKGGRKQGYTF
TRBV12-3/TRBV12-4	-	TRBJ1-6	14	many	TGTGCCAGCAGTTTGACGATTCAAAATTCACCCCTCCACTTT	CASSLTIQNSPLHF
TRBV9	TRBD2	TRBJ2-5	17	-	TGTGCCAGCAGCGCCCTGGGACTAGCGGGAGGGCAAGAGACCCAGTACTTC	CASSALGLAGGQETQYF
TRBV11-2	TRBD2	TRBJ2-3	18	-	TGTGCCAGCAGCTTAGAGATAGTCCTAGCGGAACGCACAGATACGCAGTATTTT	CASSLEIVLAERTDTQYF
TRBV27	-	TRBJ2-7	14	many	TGTGCCAGCAGTTTAAGAGGGTTGGGGTACGAGCAGTACTTC	CASSLRGLGYEQYF
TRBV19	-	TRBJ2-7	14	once	TGTGCCAGTAGTAGATTTATCTCTTCCTACGAGCAGTACTTC	CASSRFISSYEQYF
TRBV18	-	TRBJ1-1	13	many	TGTGCCAGCTCCCCTACGGCGGGTGAGGGAGCTTTCTTT	CASSPTAGEGAFF
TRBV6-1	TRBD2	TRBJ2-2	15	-	TGTGCCAGCAGTGAATTGACTAGCCGGACCGGGGAGCTGTTTTTT	CASSELTSRTGELFF
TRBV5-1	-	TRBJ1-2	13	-	TGCGCCAGCAGCTTTTTAGGGGATGGAGGCTACACCTTC	CASSFLGDGGYTF
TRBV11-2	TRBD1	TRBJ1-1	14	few	TGTGCCAGCAGCTTAAGCGACAGGGTTACTGAAGCTTTCTTT	CASSLSDRVTEAFF
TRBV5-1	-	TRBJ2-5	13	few	TGCGCCAGCAGCCCACGGGACCGCGGGACCCAGTACTTC	CASSPRDRGTQYF
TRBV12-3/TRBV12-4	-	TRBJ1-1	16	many	TGTGCCAGCAGTTCCAAGAGAGGAGCCCCACGGACTGAAGCTTTCTTT	CASSSKRGAPRTEAFF
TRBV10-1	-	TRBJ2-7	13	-	TGCGCCAGCAGAAAACGGACCGCTCTCGAGCAGTACTTC	CASRKRTALEQYF
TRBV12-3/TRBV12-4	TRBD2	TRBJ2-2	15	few	TGTGCCAGCATTGGAGGCGGGAGGGGCACCGGGGAGCTGTTTTTT	CASIGGGRGTGELFF
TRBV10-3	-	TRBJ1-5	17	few	TGTGCCATCAGTGAGTCCGGGCGGGCAGGGCGGAATCAGCCCCAGCATTTT	CAISESGRAGRNQPQHF
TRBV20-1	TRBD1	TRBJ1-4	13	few	TGCAGTGCTAGTGCTCAGGGGGGCGAAAAACTGTTTTTT	CSASAQGGEKLFF